This T cell receptor (beta chain) was identified in a study of regulatory T cells in long-lasting Graves disease (dated by TCRdb to the early 2020s). Study-level background: Patients with newly diagnosed Graves' disease had been on antithyroid drugs for under 3 months. Peripheral blood TCR sequencing and RNA sequencing compared persistent Graves' disease patients with newly diagnosed Graves' disease patients. The study was conducted in China and was registered as a clinical trial. TCR sequencing covered 13 persistent and approximately 20 newly diagnosed Graves' disease patients, 33 samples in total. Results and caveats for the whole study, not just this receptor: Patients with persistent disease shared more public clonotypes (about 3,000) than newly diagnosed patients did (nearly 1,000). The authors acknowledged the small sample size as a limitation that may reduce accuracy. Compared with newly diagnosed patients, persistent Graves' disease patients had lower TCR Shannon entropy and fewer highly expanded clones, which suggests clonal expansion. Only peripheral blood was studied, because thyroid tissue, the primary lesion, was inaccessible. Sequencing and analysis were restricted to the TCR beta chain. TRBV28, TRBJ1-2 and TRBJ2-5 were preferentially used in persistent disease, while TRBV20-1 and TRBJ2-1 were favored in newly diagnosed disease.

According to the study, the label for this sample's time point signals: newly diagnosed GD, antithyroid drugs for less than 3 months. For both TCR sequencing and RNA sequencing, RNA was extracted from PBMCs in TRIzol. The diagnosis of Graves' disease followed American Thyroid Association guidelines. The patients came from an endocrinology department in Xi'an, China. From each patient, nine milliliters of peripheral blood was collected into an EDTA anticoagulant tube. Ficoll Paque Plus density gradient separation was used to isolate PBMCs, and no further T cell sorting was done. An Agilent 2100 Bioanalyzer and agarose gel were used to assess RNA quality, and a NanoDrop 2000 was used to measure RNA concentration. The library was prepared using multiplex PCR. Sequencing used an Illumina HiSeq 4000. To build TCR beta libraries, CDR3 regions were amplified by Arm-PCR using iRepertoire HTBI primers. Before sequencing, the PCR products went through gel purification. The published analysis was carried out like this. Gene usage analysis of CDR3 amino acid clonotypes used the 60 to 75 TRBV and some 13 TRBJ segments found across samples. Filtered high-quality paired reads were merged into contigs using COPE and FqMerger. BLAST was used to align contigs to IMGT TRBV, TRBD and TRBJ reference genes, with CDR3 defined following IMGT. Any clonotype with a frequency above 0.1% was classified as a highly expanded clone. Shannon entropy served as the measure of repertoire diversity, while the Gini coefficient captured V-J evenness. A clonotype was considered public if more than one individual shared it. TCRdb cleaned the public reads at Q25 with fastp, built clones with MiXCR and kept in-frame beta chains. CDR3 protein duplicates are merged, each entry listing the most common genes and DNA. Here the V and J calls rest on TCRdb's processing, not on the authors' analysis. The sample contains roughly 420,000 distinct CDR3 sequences, roughly 15% of them found a single time. About 20% of the sample comes from the top ten.

A few counts support this clonotype. Its antigen remains undetermined. No much larger clone is present one base from it, and per-base qualities are unavailable. There are 13 amino acids in the CDR3, from cysteine to phenylalanine inclusive. Only the CDR3 DNA is retained, 39 bases long and in frame from the first base. V ends up 5 bases short and J 7 bases short, with an unmatched junction base count of 4. The germline V gene provides CDR1 MNHEY and CDR2 SVGEGT. The sequencing used peripheral blood mononuclear cells (PBMCs), collected at new diagnosis, from a patient treated with antithyroid drugs. This TCR was sampled from a female donor with Graves disease. This receptor chain uses TRBV6-2 or TRBV6-3 and TRBJ1-2, with 10 junctional bases fitting TRBD1. The CDR3 amino acid sequence is: CASSEWTGGGYTF. The sequenced DNA: TGTGCCAGCAGTGAATGGACAGGGGGTGGCTACACCTTC.